This entry lists 28 T cell receptor beta chains sequenced from one sample in a study of regulatory and conventional T cells in RAG deficiency. Assay: immunoSEQ multiplex PCR; the TCRdb copy retains only in-frame clones and omits some. This table holds roughly 28,000 clones, under 95% found once. Regulatory T cells were sorted from blood as CD4+ CD25-high CD127-low cells. These data were also reused for a study on regulatory T cells. That report adds: The PCR used 52 TRBV and 13 TRBJ primers.

Sequences were obtained from Tregs sorted from blood. These receptors were taken from a human donor in good health.

A single count supports this clone. V usage is TRBV28 and J usage is TRBJ1-2; TRBD1 aligns across 7 bases. Germline trimming cut 4 bases from V and 3 bases from J; bases unmatched to any gene: 17. Germline V lookup: CDR1 MDHEN, CDR2 SYDVKM. This CDR3 has 18 residues. CDR3 protein: CASSYLGFEGTEHYGYTF. CDR3 bases: TGTGCCAGCAGTTATCTTGGGTTCGAGGGGACAGAGCACTATGGCTACACCTTC.

In nucleotides, the CDR3 is TGTGCCAGCAGGAGGTCGACTAGCGGTTTACCTACGCAGTATTTT. It is translated as CASRRSTSGLPTQYF. The chain joins TRBV2 to TRBJ2-3, with 9 nucleotides matching TRBD2. The CDR3 has 15 amino acids. Germline CDR1 and CDR2: SNHLY and FYNNEI. The J segment lost 8 bases and the V segment lost 6 bases, leaving 12 bases of the junction unmatched.

The rearrangement links TRBV5-8 to TRBJ1-6; the D is unclear. The V end was cut by 0 bases, the J end by 7 bases, with 8 bases between. CDR3 length: 14 residues. Germline assignment: CDR1 SGHTS and CDR2 YDEGEE. This chain's CDR3 is CASSLGQKNSPLHF. Written as DNA, the CDR3 is TGTGCCAGCAGCTTGGGGCAGAAGAATTCACCCCTCCACTTT.

The V and J genes are TRBV5-7 and TRBJ1-2; D gene uncertain. TRBV5-7 is an ORF for which the function is uncertain. V lost 4 bases and J lost 14, with 6 bases in between. This CDR3 region has 8 residues. The CDR3 is CASSAKTF. The CDR3 DNA reads as TGTGCCAGCAGCGCTAAAACCTTC.

This clone is a singleton in its sample. The chain links TRBV10-3 to TRBJ1-3; a weak D match, TRBD1 (6 bases). The CDR3 is made up of 16 amino acids. Germline CDR1 and CDR2: ENHRY and SYGVKD. Trimming removed 4 bases at V and 4 bases at J, with 17 bases between. CDR3 amino acids: CAISALYRVTGNTIYF. The DNA for the CDR3 is TGTGCCATCAGTGCTTTATACAGGGTAACCGGAAACACCATATATTTT.

The chain links TRBV5-6 to TRBJ2-7, with 9 bases that match TRBD2. The CDR3 runs 16 residues. Unmatched junction bases numbered 8, after V lost 1 base and J lost 3 bases. Germline CDR1 reads SGHDT; CDR2 reads YYEEEE. Here the CDR3 reads CASSLRSSGGRYEQYF. In DNA, the CDR3 is TGTGCCAGCAGCTTGAGGTCCAGCGGGGGGCGCTACGAGCAGTACTTC.

V is TRBV6-5 and J is TRBJ2-7; 11 nucleotides match TRBD1. Trimming took 6 bases from V and 5 from J; bases not matched to a gene: 6. Germline assignment: CDR1 MNHEY and CDR2 SVGAGI. The length of the CDR3 is 14 residues. The CDR3 is CASSRTGGMNEQYF. The DNA of the CDR3 is TGTGCCAGCAGCCGGACAGGGGGCATGAACGAGCAGTACTTC.

The chain has TRBV11-3 and TRBJ2-2; tentatively, D is TRBD2 (6 bases). Germline CDR1 SGHNT, CDR2 YENEEA. The CDR3 consists of 15 residues. V was trimmed by 3 bases and J by 5 bases, leaving 13 bases between them. As DNA, the CDR3 is TGTGCCAGCAGCTTTTCGGGGAGGCGAACCGGGGAGCTGTTTTTT. It codes for CASSFSGRRTGELFF.

This clone was seen a handful of times. The V call is TRBV19, the J call TRBJ1-2; the D gene is possibly TRBD1 (5 bases). The V and J ends lost 6 bases and 5 bases respectively, with 19 bases between them. The CDR3 length is 15 residues. Per the germline V gene, CDR1 is LNHDA and CDR2 is SQIVND (reference sequence). The CDR3 bases are TGTGCCAGTAGCGTGACAGCACACTCTCTATATGGCTACACCTTC. This sequence encodes CASSVTAHSLYGYTF.

The CDR3 nucleotides read TGTGCCAGTAATACCGGAGCAGGATCAGCTGGGGCCAACGTCCTGACTTTC. This codes for CASNTGAGSAGANVLTF. J is TRBJ2-6 and V is TRBV19, with no clear D. Germline CDR1 is LNHDA and CDR2 is SQIVND (reference sequence). The CDR3 covers 17 residues. V gave up 7 bases and J gave up 2 bases, with 18 bases separating them.

This chain links TRBV2 with TRBJ1-2, with TRBD1 matching over 10 bases. The V gene end was trimmed by 11 bases and the J gene end by 3 bases; junction bases not matched to a gene: 12. The V gene's germline CDR1 is SNHLY and CDR2 FYNNEI. The CDR3 is 15 amino acids. The CDR3 loop reads CAGKWTGGRYYGYTF. CDR3 coding DNA: TGTGCCGGAAAATGGACAGGGGGGCGTTACTATGGCTACACCTTC.

V gene TRBV11-2 combines with J gene TRBJ2-1; D possibly corresponds to TRBD2 (6 bases). Germline assignment: CDR1 SGHAT and CDR2 FQNNGV. The ends were cut back, 6 bases at V and 3 bases at J, with 18 bases in the middle. This CDR3 is 16 amino acids long. CDR3 loop: CASSRPGVGGYNEQFF. The CDR3 coding sequence is TGTGCCAGCAGTCGCCCCGGGGTGGGGGGCTACAATGAGCAGTTCTTC.

This clone has just one count. V gene TRBV28 combines with J gene TRBJ1-5; TRBD1 agrees at 7 bases. There are 15 residues in the CDR3. V gave up 5 bases and J gave up 6 bases; unmatched junction bases: 10. CDR1 and CDR2 from the germline V gene are MDHEN and SYDVKM. In DNA, the CDR3 is TGTGCCAGCAGTCCCCGACTTCGACAGGGTCAGCCCCAGCATTTT. Protein: CASSPRLRQGQPQHF. The whole variable domain, remainder taken from reference TRBV28 and TRBJ1-5, is DVKVTQSSRYLVKRTGEKVFLECVQDMDHENMFWYRQDPGLGLRLIYFSYDVKMKEKGDIPEGYSVSREKKERFSLILESASTNQTSMYLCASSPRLRQGQPQHFGDGTRLSIL.

This clone came up a few times. V gene TRBV4-2 combines with J gene TRBJ2-3; D not certain. Trimming took 0 bases from V and 1 from J, leaving 11 bases between them. In germline, CDR1 is LGHNA, CDR2 YNFKEQ. This CDR3 contains 16 residues. The CDR3 is CASSQDLVRGTDTQYF. CDR3 bases: TGTGCCAGCAGCCAAGATCTTGTTAGGGGCACAGATACGCAGTATTTT.

This rearrangement joins TRBV23-1 to TRBJ2-5; D remains unclear. TRBV23-1 is known as an ORF, though its function is uncertain. Trimming removed 4 bases at V and 2 bases at J, with 8 bases between. The CDR3 totals 13 residues. CDR3 DNA: TGCGCCAGCAGTCCCTACGCTCAAGAGACCCAGTACTTC. Translated: CASSPYAQETQYF.

CDR3 residues: CASSPTGRRGNTIYF. CDR3 sequence (DNA): TGCGCCAGCAGCCCCACGGGACGGCGTGGGAACACCATATATTTT. V is TRBV5-1 and J is TRBJ1-3; TRBD1 is a possible D gene (5 bases). The V gene lost 4 bases and the J gene lost 7 bases, with 18 bases spanning the gap. CDR3 size: 15 residues. Germline CDR1 and CDR2: SGHRS and YFSETQ.

This chain uses TRBV18 with TRBJ1-2, with D unresolved. The CDR3 totals 13 residues. Germline V gene lookup returns CDR1 KGHSH and CDR2 LQKENI. The V and J ends lost 3 bases and 7 bases respectively, with 12 bases between them. CDR3 amino acids: CASSPSQELGYTF. The CDR3 DNA is TGTGCCAGCTCACCTTCGCAGGAGCTTGGCTACACCTTC. Complete variable domain (other parts from reference TRBV18 and TRBJ1-2): NAGVMQNPRHLVRRRGQEARLRCSPMKGHSHVYWYRQLPEEGLKFMVYLQKENIIDESGMPKERFSAEFPKEGPSILRIQQVVRGDSAAYFCASSPSQELGYTFGSGTRLTVV.

The V call is TRBV7-2, the J call TRBJ1-2; D call uncertain. The germline V and J ends were trimmed by 6 bases and 0 bases, with 8 bases remaining between them. Germline CDR1 SGHTA, CDR2 FQGNSA. The CDR3 covers 13 residues. The CDR3 loop reads CASRAPANYGYTF. CDR3 DNA: TGTGCCAGCAGGGCGCCGGCTAACTATGGCTACACCTTC.

CDR3 in amino acids: CAVVENTEAFF. The CDR3 coding sequence is TGTGCCGTCGTCGAGAACACTGAAGCTTTCTTT. The rearrangement links TRBV2 to TRBJ1-1, with D uncertain. Germline V gene sequence: CDR1 SNHLY, CDR2 FYNNEI. CDR3 size: 11 residues. Trimming shortened V by 11 bases and J by 1 base, and 8 bases separated the two germline ends.

This rearrangement joins TRBV28 to TRBJ1-6; D is possibly TRBD1 (5 bases). Germline V gene lookup returns CDR1 MDHEN and CDR2 SYDVKM. Trimming removed 6 bases at V and 4 bases at J, with 16 bases between. This CDR3 is built from 16 residues. CDR3 nucleotides: TGTGCCAGCAGCTCGTCAAGGGGAACGTATAATTCACCCCTCCACTTT. Translated: CASSSSRGTYNSPLHF.

For this clone: Other DNA sequences in this specimen translate into the identical CDR3. The chain uses TRBV6-1 and TRBJ1-2; D possibly corresponds to TRBD1 (5 bases). Looked up from germline, CDR1 is MNHNS and CDR2 is SASEGT. The CDR3 is made up of 14 amino acids. With 4 bases removed from V and 3 bases from J, the gap between germline ends came to 12 bases. CDR3 nucleotides: TGTGCCAGCAGTGCGAGGACGGGGGACTATGGCTACACCTTC. This encodes CASSARTGDYGYTF.

The chain joins TRBV19 to TRBJ1-5, with a possible D match to TRBD1 (5 bases). There are 19 residues in the CDR3. CDR1 LNHDA and CDR2 SQIVND come from the germline V gene (reference sequence). With 7 bases removed from V and 2 bases from J, the gap between germline ends came to 27 bases. CDR3 sequence: CASTPGRVIGNQRNQPQHF. In DNA form, the CDR3 reads TGTGCCAGTACCCCAGGGAGGGTCATCGGCAATCAACGCAATCAGCCCCAGCATTTT.

The chain combines TRBV5-4 with TRBJ1-2; TRBD1 matches at 7 bases. Germline V lookup: CDR1 SGHNT, CDR2 YYREEE (reference sequence). The CDR3 covers 14 residues. J lost 4 bases, V lost 1 base, and 4 bases had no gene match. As DNA, the CDR3 is TGTGCCAGCAGCTTGAGGCAGGGGGGCTATGGCTACACCTTC. Translated, it gives CASSLRQGGYGYTF. The full variable domain, its missing parts supplied by reference TRBV5-4 and TRBJ1-2, is ETGVTQSPTHLIKTRGQQVTLRCSSQSGHNTVSWYQQALGQGPQFIFQYYREEENGRGNFPPRFSGLQFPNYSSELNVNALELDDSALYLCASSLRQGGYGYTFGSGTRLTVV.

V and J are TRBV7-8 and TRBJ2-1, with TRBD1 identical over 8 bases. CDR1 is SGHVS and CDR2 is FQNEAQ in the germline V gene. The CDR3 loop spans 15 amino acids. Trimming removed 6 bases from V and 6 bases from J; junction bases left unmatched: 10. The CDR3 bases are TGTGCCAGCAGGGGGGACAGGCGAACTCTCAATGAGCAGTTCTTC. This gives the protein CASRGDRRTLNEQFF. Complete variable domain (other parts from reference TRBV7-8 and TRBJ2-1): GAGVSQSPRYKVAKRGQDVALRCDPISGHVSLFWYQQALGQGPEFLTYFQNEAQLDKSGLPSDRFFAERPEGSVSTLKIQRTQQEDSAVYLCASRGDRRTLNEQFFGPGTRLTVL.

The V gene is TRBV10-3, the J gene TRBJ2-1; tentatively, D is TRBD1 or TRBD2 (5 bases each). V dropped 5 bases and J dropped 5 bases, with 13 bases sitting between them. The CDR3 has 14 amino acids. Looked up from germline, CDR1 is ENHRY and CDR2 is SYGVKD. The CDR3 reads CAISNLRDHNEQFF. The CDR3 DNA reads TGTGCCATCAGTAATCTCCGGGACCACAATGAGCAGTTCTTC.

This clone has more than one count but fewer than ten. The chain joins TRBV5-1 to TRBJ1-2, with 7 positions matching TRBD1. CDR1 and CDR2 (germline): SGHRS, YFSETQ. J was trimmed by 6 bases and V by 4 bases; bases with no gene match: 15. CDR3 length: 16 amino acids. The CDR3 sequence is CASSGAGQRDPNGYTF. CDR3 DNA sequence: TGCGCCAGCAGCGGAGCGGGACAGCGGGACCCCAATGGCTACACCTTC.

The CDR3: CASIMRGAGNYGYTF. As DNA, the CDR3 is TGTGCCAGTATCATGAGAGGGGCCGGTAACTATGGCTACACCTTC. The V and J genes are TRBV19 and TRBJ1-2; weak D call: TRBD1 (5 bases). The CDR3 extends over 15 amino acids. V was pared by 7 bases and J by 1 base, with 16 bases between. The germline V gene has CDR1 LNHDA and CDR2 SQIVND (reference sequence).

This chain joins TRBV5-1 and TRBJ2-7; 7 bases agree with TRBD2. Germline V lookup: CDR1 SGHRS, CDR2 YFSETQ. Trimming took 4 bases from V and 5 from J; bases not matched to a gene: 3. This CDR3 has 12 amino acids. The CDR3 coding sequence is TGCGCCAGCAGCCCGGGGGGAGACGAGCAGTACTTC. Its protein is CASSPGGDEQYF. Complete variable domain (other parts from reference TRBV5-1 and TRBJ2-7): KAGVTQTPRYLIKTRGQQVTLSCSPISGHRSVSWYQQTPGQGLQFLFEYFSETQRNKGNFPGRFSGRQFSNSRSEMNVSTLELGDSALYLCASSPGGDEQYFGPGTRLTVT.